This TCR beta chain was recovered during a study of T cell responses to AZD1222 COVID-19 vaccine. V shed 5 bases and J 1 base; nucleotides not matched to a gene: 8. The CDR3 extends over 15 amino acids. Germline V CDR1 and CDR2: SGHVS, FNYEAQ. This table comes from immunoSEQ multiplex PCR, and its TCRdb copy is limited to in-frame clones, with some not included. The repertoire holds 95,000 to 100,000 clones, with 85% to 90% as singletons. The clonotype comes from an adult who received the AZD1222 COVID-19 vaccine. The chain couples TRBV7-6 to TRBJ2-7, with 7 nucleotides matching TRBD1. This specimen consisted of peripheral blood, obtained 28 days after the second AZD1222 dose. The CDR3 loop is CASSPPGTVSYEQYF. The CDR3 bases are TGTGCCAGCAGCCCACCCGGGACAGTATCCTACGAGCAGTACTTC.